There are many counts of the clone carrying this T cell receptor beta chain. The sample comes from a study of HIV-infected patients and healthy controls. TCRdb fed the 5' RACE reads into MiXCR, producing one record per CDR3 protein. The sample carries 18,000 or so distinct CDR3 sequences, roughly a fifth recorded once. The germline V gene encodes CDR1 MNHEY and CDR2 SMNVEV (reference sequence). Deletions cut 2 bases from V and 5 bases from J, with 4 bases between. This CDR3 is 13 amino acids long. Input material: CD8+ T cells from blood. The V gene is TRBV27, the J gene TRBJ1-6; unclear D gene. The origin of this receptor is a human donor in good health. CDR3 DNA: TGTGCCAGCAGTTTAACCCATAATTCACCCCTCCACTTT. This sequence encodes CASSLTHNSPLHF.